A single sample is the source of the 24 T cell receptor beta chains below, sequenced in a study of T-cell reconstitution after alpha-beta-depleted transplantation in children (dated by TCRdb to the mid-2010s). Libraries were constructed by PCR. The sequencer was an Illumina HiSeq 2500. TCR library preparation used molecular barcoding, with unique molecular identifiers applied to normalize quantification of the TCRbeta repertoire. TCRdb redid the processing of the public reads, applying fastp at Q25 and MiXCR, and retained in-frame beta chains. CDR3 protein sequences are deduplicated, and each keeps its most common genes and DNA. In all, the sample holds around 530,000 distinct CDR3 sequences, and over 25% of those were seen once. 2% to 3% of the sample lies in the top ten. Sample: PBMCs from the stem cell graft donor, taken from the stem cell graft. These receptor sequences come from a human donor who donated a stem cell graft to a child with aplastic anemia.

V is TRBV2 and J is TRBJ1-2; possible D gene TRBD1, 5 bases. The germline CDR1 and CDR2 sequences are SNHLY and FYNNEI. Trimming took 2 bases from V and 7 from J, leaving 14 bases between them. The CDR3 runs 14 residues. CDR3 DNA: TGTGCCAGCAGTGAAACGGGGGGTCTTTCTGGCTACACCTTC. This codes for CASSETGGLSGYTF.

CDR3 coding DNA: TGTGCCAGCAGGATCGGGCTCAGCACAGGGACCCAGTACTTC. Its protein product is CASRIGLSTGTQYF. This chain joins TRBV12-3 or TRBV12-4 and TRBJ2-5; weak D call: TRBD1 (5 bases). Trimming removed 6 bases from V and 7 bases from J, with 18 bases in between. The CDR3 spans 14 residues.

V and J are TRBV6-5 and TRBJ1-6; 7 nucleotides align to TRBD1. The germline gives CDR1 MNHEY, CDR2 SVGAGI. Trimming at V came to 2 bases and at J to 6 bases, leaving 4 bases not matched to a gene. The CDR3 consists of 15 residues. The CDR3, as DNA: TGTGCCAGCAGTTACGAAGACAGGGCTAATTCACCCCTCCACTTT. It encodes CASSYEDRANSPLHF.

CDR3 residues: CASSYGLDNEQFF. CDR3 coding DNA: TGTGCCAGCAGCTACGGGCTCGACAATGAGCAGTTCTTC. The chain carries TRBV5-4 and TRBJ2-1; D uncertain. The CDR3 runs to 13 residues. In germline, CDR1 is SGHNT, CDR2 YYREEE (reference sequence). Trimming took 3 bases from V and 5 from J, leaving 9 bases between them.

This clonotype showed up just a few times. The V gene is TRBV27, the J gene TRBJ2-6; TRBD1 agrees at 7 bases. The CDR3 runs 14 residues. CDR1 MNHEY and CDR2 SMNVEV come from the germline V gene (reference sequence). J lost 2 bases, V lost 10 bases, and 5 bases had no gene match. The CDR3 region has the DNA TGTGCCACCAGGGGGATGGCTGGGGCCAACGTCCTGACTTTC. Protein: CATRGMAGANVLTF.

The CDR3, as DNA: TGCAGCCATAAGGACAGGGGGCCTTACAATGAGCAGTTCTTC. This encodes CSHKDRGPYNEQFF. The chain uses TRBV29-1 and TRBJ2-1; TRBD1 agrees at 11 bases. Germline CDR1 reads SQVTM; CDR2 reads ANQGSEA. V shed 8 bases, J shed 4 bases, and the junction held 7 bases outside the gene matches. The length of the CDR3 is 14 residues.

This clonotype has just a few counts. The rearrangement joins TRBV12-3 or TRBV12-4 to TRBJ2-5; 7 bases match TRBD1. The CDR3 is 14 residues long. With V trimmed by 8 bases and J by 3 bases, 9 bases remained unmatched. CDR3 sequence: CASGWTGMEETQYF. The CDR3, as DNA: TGTGCCAGCGGGTGGACAGGAATGGAAGAGACCCAGTACTTC.

V usage is TRBV5-6 and J usage is TRBJ2-7, with TRBD1 as a possible D gene (6 bases). This CDR3 region has 14 residues. Per germline, CDR1 SGHDT and CDR2 YYEEEE. The V and J ends lost 4 bases and 2 bases respectively, with 13 bases between them. CDR3 residues: CASSRKGVAYEQYF. In DNA form, the CDR3 reads TGTGCCAGCAGCCGGAAGGGGGTTGCCTACGAGCAGTACTTC.

The chain links TRBV7-8 to TRBJ1-6, with TRBD1 matching 9 bases. V was clipped by 2 bases and J by 6 bases; unmatched bases: 5. Germline assignment: CDR1 SGHVS and CDR2 FQNEAQ. The CDR3 covers 16 residues. The CDR3 protein is CASSLSQGARNSPLHF. CDR3 in DNA: TGTGCCAGCAGCTTATCACAGGGGGCACGTAATTCACCCCTCCACTTT.

This chain joins TRBV5-1 and TRBJ2-1; TRBD2 matches 10 bases. CDR3 length equals 14 residues. The germline V gene has CDR1 SGHRS and CDR2 YFSETQ. V gave up 4 bases and J gave up 9 bases; unmatched junction bases: 7. The CDR3 is CASSIGTSEAEQFF. The CDR3 DNA follows: TGCGCCAGCAGCATCGGGACTAGCGAGGCTGAGCAGTTCTTC.

The chain employs TRBV7-6 and TRBJ1-1; D gene uncertain. Trimming left V 5 bases short and J 6 bases short, with 13 bases between. The CDR3 is 13 amino acids. Per germline, CDR1 SGHVS and CDR2 FNYEAQ. Here the CDR3 DNA reads TGTGCCAGCAGCGCTACGACAAGGGCTGAAGCTTTCTTT. Amino acid sequence: CASSATTRAEAFF.

This clonotype has only a few counts. V and J are TRBV7-8 and TRBJ2-1; TRBD1 matches at 8 bases. The V and J ends lost 2 bases and 2 bases, in that order; junction bases with no gene match: 11. Germline CDR1 and CDR2: SGHVS and FQNEAQ. The CDR3 has 18 amino acids. CDR3 sequence (DNA): TGTGCCAGCAGCTTACGTCCCGGGACAGGAGCAACCTACAATGAGCAGTTCTTC. Translated, it gives CASSLRPGTGATYNEQFF.

The genes are TRBV4-3 and TRBJ2-5, with TRBD2 matching 16 bases. CDR3 size: 17 residues. Looked up from germline, CDR1 is LGHNA and CDR2 is YSLEER. V lost 3 bases, J lost 0 bases, and 1 base stayed unmatched. This CDR3 reads CASSQGLAGGYQETQYF. As DNA, the CDR3 is TGCGCCAGCAGCCAGGGACTAGCGGGAGGGTACCAAGAGACCCAGTACTTC.

As concerns this clonotype: The CDR3 carries no conserved terminal phenylalanine or tryptophan, so it likely arises from a read error. V gene TRBV20-1 combines with J gene TRBJ2-1, with TRBD2 as a possible D gene (7 bases). V lost 6 bases and J lost 6, with 18 bases in between. The CDR3 extends over 14 amino acids. Germline lookup yields CDR1 DFQATT and CDR2 SNEGSKA (reference sequence). The CDR3 nucleotides are TGCAGTGCCACGGGCCGGGGGGCTGGCAATGAGCAGTTCTTG. Protein sequence: CSATGRGAGNEQFL.

This chain links TRBV10-3 with TRBJ1-2; D remains unclear. Germline V lookup: CDR1 ENHRY, CDR2 SYGVKD. V gave up 3 bases and J gave up 6 bases, with 26 bases separating them. CDR3 length: 18 amino acids. In DNA form, the CDR3 reads TGTGCCATCAGTGACCCTCCTTCAGAGCGCTACAACCTCCATGGCTACACCTTC. Its translation is CAISDPPSERYNLHGYTF.

V gene TRBV5-1 combines with J gene TRBJ2-1, with TRBD2 matching over 15 bases. This CDR3 contains 16 residues. Germline V gene data show CDR1 as SGHRS and CDR2 as YFSETQ. After removal of 4 bases from V and 9 bases from J, the junction contained 8 bases not matched to a gene. DNA for the CDR3: TGCGCCAGCAGCACCGGACTAGCGGGAGGGCAAAGTGAGCAGTTCTTC. Encoded protein: CASSTGLAGGQSEQFF. The full variable domain, its missing parts supplied by reference TRBV5-1 and TRBJ2-1, is KAGVTQTPRYLIKTRGQQVTLSCSPISGHRSVSWYQQTPGQGLQFLFEYFSETQRNKGNFPGRFSGRQFSNSRSEMNVSTLELGDSALYLCASSTGLAGGQSEQFFGPGTRLTVL.

The chain combines TRBV7-3 with TRBJ2-5; 7 bases are a match to TRBD2. This CDR3 is built from 14 residues. Germline CDR1 reads SGHTA; CDR2 reads FQGTGA. V dropped 4 bases and J dropped 2; count of bases not matched to a gene: 4. This chain's CDR3 is CASSSSSGQETQYF. In DNA, the CDR3 is TGTGCCAGCAGCTCGTCTAGCGGACAAGAGACCCAGTACTTC. Drawing the rest from reference TRBV7-3 and TRBJ2-5, the complete variable domain is GAGVSQTPSNKVTEKGKYVELRCDPISGHTALYWYRQSLGQGPEFLIYFQGTGAADDSGLPNDRFFAVRPEGSVSTLKIQRTERGDSAVYLCASSSSSGQETQYFGPGTRLLVL.

This chain uses TRBV7-2 with TRBJ2-7; 9 positions agree with TRBD1. CDR1 SGHTA and CDR2 FQGNSA come from the germline V gene. V lost 5 bases, J lost 5 bases, and 10 bases stayed unmatched. The CDR3 is 15 residues long. The CDR3 reads CASSRPGTGSHEQYF. For the CDR3, the DNA is TGTGCCAGCAGCCGACCCGGGACAGGGTCCCACGAGCAGTACTTC.

This clonotype was observed a handful of times. J is TRBJ1-2 and V is TRBV12-3 or TRBV12-4, with TRBD1 matching over 10 bases. V was clipped by 3 bases and J by 7 bases; unmatched bases: 8. The CDR3 runs 15 residues. The CDR3 loop is CASSLTRQGAFGYTF. DNA for the CDR3: TGTGCCAGCAGTTTGACCCGACAGGGGGCGTTTGGCTACACCTTC.

This clonotype has only a few counts. V is TRBV29-1 and J is TRBJ1-1; D uncertain. The V gene lost 7 bases and the J gene lost 4 bases, with 10 bases spanning the gap. Germline V lookup: CDR1 SQVTM, CDR2 ANQGSEA. CDR3 length: 11 amino acids. CDR3 sequence reads: CSAESGTEAFF. CDR3 DNA sequence: TGCAGCGCCGAGTCGGGCACTGAAGCTTTCTTT.

The chain employs TRBV6-1 and TRBJ2-5, with 9 bases that match TRBD2. Per germline, CDR1 MNHNS and CDR2 SASEGT. This CDR3 region has 15 residues. The ends lost 3 bases at V and 4 bases at J; junction bases unmatched: 6. The CDR3 reads CASSDLAGEGETQYF. CDR3 nucleotide sequence: TGTGCCAGCAGTGATTTAGCGGGAGAAGGAGAGACCCAGTACTTC.

The V call is TRBV5-5, the J call TRBJ2-4; possible D gene TRBD2, 5 bases. The CDR3 runs to 15 residues. Trimming cost V 4 bases and J 5 bases, with 16 bases left between them. From germline, CDR1 is SGHKS and CDR2 YYEKEE (reference sequence). CDR3 DNA: TGTGCCAGCAGCCCCCCGAGGAGCGGACAAAACATTCAGTACTTC. Translating gives CASSPPRSGQNIQYF.

The J gene is TRBJ2-2, the V gene TRBV6-2 or TRBV6-3; 8 bases line up with TRBD2. This CDR3 is built from 17 residues. V shed 6 bases and J 6 bases; nucleotides not matched to a gene: 15. Germline V gene sequence: CDR1 MNHEY, CDR2 SVGEGT. CDR3 region: CASSSSRLARKAGELFF. CDR3 DNA sequence: TGTGCCAGCAGCTCCTCCAGACTAGCGAGAAAGGCCGGGGAGCTGTTTTTT.

This chain connects TRBV4-3 to TRBJ1-2; a possible D gene is TRBD1 (6 bases). The germline gives CDR1 LGHNA, CDR2 YSLEER. This CDR3 is built from 16 residues. V lost 0 bases to trimming and J lost 7 bases, with 18 bases between them. CDR3 sequence reads: CASSQEGTIGIGGYTF. Here the CDR3 DNA reads TGCGCCAGCAGCCAAGAAGGGACAATAGGTATAGGTGGCTACACCTTC.